This T cell receptor beta chain was sequenced for a study of T cell responses to AZD1222 COVID-19 vaccine. Trimming removed 4 bases at V and 0 bases at J, with 13 bases between. CDR1 and CDR2 (germline): SGHTA, FQGNSA. This CDR3 contains 16 residues. Worth noting for this clone: Its antigen is currently unknown.

Here immunoSEQ multiplex PCR was the method, and the copy in TCRdb shows in-frame clones only, minus some. The data hold around 150,000 clones, with roughly 92% observed a single time. General study findings and limits: Unmutated variant regions are reportedly targeted by nearly half of spike-specific TCRs. At 160-218 and 743-854, vaccine-associated CD4 TCRs were dominant, and they spanned spike. When two AZD1222 doses had been given, Spike-specific TCR breadth and depth rose. No repertoire was sampled before or during the peak T cell response, only after it.

The sample here was peripheral blood, taken on day 0 of AZD1222 vaccination. The V call is TRBV7-2, the J call TRBJ1-5; D uncertain. The sequence came from an adult in good health. This CDR3 reads CASSSRREISNQPQHF. The CDR3 bases are TGTGCCAGCAGCTCCAGGCGGGAAATTAGCAATCAGCCCCAGCATTTT. Drawing the rest from reference TRBV7-2 and TRBJ1-5, the complete variable domain is GAGVSQSPSNKVTEKGKDVELRCDPISGHTALYWYRQSLGQGLEFLIYFQGNSAPDKSGLPSDRFSAERTGGSVSTLTIQRTQQEDSAVYLCASSSRREISNQPQHFGDGTRLSIL.